The 16 T cell receptor beta chains presented below share a single source sample, sequenced in a study of T-cell memory formation after mild COVID-19. Each CDR3 protein gets one entry after TCRdb re-called the 5' RACE reads with MiXCR. This sample carries 470,000 or so distinct CDR3 sequences, around 25% of them seen once, and the ten largest clones take under 15%. The sample taken for sequencing was PBMCs or a T cell subset sorted from them (not recorded which). The receptor source for this set is an adult woman who had mild COVID-19 (a few samples of this study predate the infection). Cell type and time point are not known.

Only a few counts were recorded for this clonotype. The V call is TRBV5-6, the J call TRBJ2-1, with TRBD2 as a possible D gene (5 bases). Germline V gene data show CDR1 as SGHDT and CDR2 as YYEEEE. Trimming took 10 bases from V and 3 from J, leaving 14 bases between them. The CDR3 is made up of 13 amino acids. The CDR3 sequence is CAGTTRGYNEQFF. The CDR3 DNA sequence: TGTGCCGGAACGACTCGGGGCTACAATGAGCAGTTCTTC. Filled out from reference TRBV5-6 and TRBJ2-1, the complete variable domain reads DAGVTQSPTHLIKTRGQQVTLRCSPKSGHDTVSWYQQALGQGPQFIFQYYEEEERQRGNFPDRFSGHQFPNYSSELNVNALLLGDSALYLCAGTTRGYNEQFFGPGTRLTVL.

CDR3 DNA: TGTGCCAGCCTTCGGAATGGCGAAAAACTGTTTTTT. This gives the protein CASLRNGEKLFF. The chain combines TRBV6-1 with TRBJ1-4; D gene ambiguous. Trimming left V 8 bases short and J 8 bases short, with 12 bases between. Germline values: CDR1 MNHNS, CDR2 SASEGT. The CDR3 is made up of 12 amino acids.

The table lists this clonotype with a few counts. The chain carries TRBV7-9 and TRBJ2-7; possibly TRBD2 for D (5 bases). CDR1 and CDR2 from the germline V gene are SEHNR and FQNEAQ (reference sequence). The CDR3 totals 14 residues. V was clipped by 1 base and J by 5 bases, with 12 bases between them. CDR3 loop: CASSLGTGYDEQYF. CDR3 nucleotide sequence: TGTGCCAGCAGCTTAGGGACTGGGTATGACGAGCAGTACTTC.

The V call is TRBV7-3, the J call TRBJ2-6; D not resolved. The ends were cut back, 5 bases at V and 4 bases at J, with 12 bases in the middle. The CDR3 is 15 residues long. Per the germline V gene, CDR1 is SGHTA and CDR2 is FQGTGA. The CDR3 coding sequence is TGTGCCAGCAGCCGTTCCCCTTCCGGGGCCAACGTCCTGACTTTC. Its translation is CASSRSPSGANVLTF.

There are a few counts of this clonotype. This chain links TRBV24-1 with TRBJ2-1; 7 bases map to TRBD1. The ends lost 5 bases at V and 4 bases at J; junction bases unmatched: 1. Germline V lookup: CDR1 KGHDR, CDR2 SFDVKD. The length of the CDR3 is 13 residues. CDR3 bases: TGTGCCACCAGTGTGGGACAGTACAATGAGCAGTTCTTC. As protein: CATSVGQYNEQFF.

This clonotype was observed a handful of times. The chain is built from TRBV29-1 and TRBJ2-5; 11 bases align to TRBD2. This CDR3 comprises 14 residues. Per the germline V gene, CDR1 is SQVTM and CDR2 is ANQGSEA. Trimming took 5 bases from V and 5 from J; bases not matched to a gene: 7. The CDR3 nucleotides read TGCAGCGTTACTAGCGGGGGAGCGCAGGAGACCCAGTACTTC. Translating gives CSVTSGGAQETQYF.

The J gene is TRBJ2-3, the V gene TRBV20-1, with D possibly called TRBD1 or TRBD2 (5 bases each). The V end lost 2 bases, the J end lost 0 bases, and 12 bases lay between the germline ends. Germline V lookup: CDR1 DFQATT, CDR2 SNEGSKA (reference sequence). The CDR3 totals 15 residues. The CDR3 DNA follows: TGCAGTGCTAGATATCACGGGACCAGCACAGATACGCAGTATTTT. Its protein is CSARYHGTSTDTQYF.

This chain joins TRBV19 and TRBJ1-1; no clear D gene. This CDR3 has 13 amino acids. Germline-derived CDR1 and CDR2 are LNHDA and SQIVND (reference sequence). The V gene lost 3 bases and the J gene lost 5 bases, with 10 bases spanning the gap. The chain's CDR3 is CASSIGFGTEAFF. The CDR3 nucleotides read TGTGCCAGTAGTATCGGTTTCGGAACTGAAGCTTTCTTT.

This clonotype was seen a few times. The genes are TRBV5-1 and TRBJ2-7, with 15 positions matching TRBD2. With 4 bases clipped from V and 4 bases from J, the junction kept 6 bases outside the gene matches. CDR1 SGHRS and CDR2 YFSETQ come from the germline V gene. This CDR3 has 16 residues. The CDR3 DNA is TGCGCCAGCAGCGCCGGGACTAGCGGGGGGTTGTACGAGCAGTACTTC. Residues: CASSAGTSGGLYEQYF.

J is TRBJ2-2 and V is TRBV7-9; 10 bases agree with TRBD2. Germline CDR1 is SEHNR and CDR2 is FQNEAQ (reference sequence). After removal of 7 bases from V and 2 bases from J, the junction contained 10 bases not matched to a gene. The CDR3 runs 17 residues. CDR3 amino acids: CASTSIVAGGNTGELFF. CDR3 in DNA: TGTGCCAGCACCAGCATCGTAGCGGGAGGTAACACCGGGGAGCTGTTTTTT.

This rearrangement joins TRBV5-6 to TRBJ2-1, with 9 bases aligning to TRBD2. V was clipped by 5 bases and J by 9 bases; unmatched bases: 12. The germline V gene has CDR1 SGHDT and CDR2 YYEEEE. The CDR3 consists of 15 residues. The CDR3 sequence: CASRGDAGGIREQFF. The DNA for the CDR3 is TGTGCCAGCAGAGGGGACGCGGGAGGGATACGTGAGCAGTTCTTC.

The V gene is TRBV21-1, the J gene TRBJ2-5; the D call of TRBD1 is as the table states it, not checked on the DNA. TRBV21-1 is labeled a pseudogene. This CDR3 is 15 amino acids long. The CDR3 spells CASSVLPGARETQYF. The CDR3 DNA reads as TGTGCCAGCAGCGTACTACCAGGGGCGCGGGAGACCCAGTACTTC.

CDR3 residues: CSVVSGAENIQYF. The CDR3 nucleotides are TGCAGCGTTGTTTCCGGGGCGGAAAACATTCAGTACTTC. The chain joins TRBV29-1 to TRBJ2-4; D may match TRBD1 or TRBD2 (5 bases each). Germline CDR1 is SQVTM and CDR2 is ANQGSEA. Trimming left V 4 bases short and J 5 bases short, with 12 bases between. The CDR3 spans 13 residues.

The chain links TRBV29-1 to TRBJ2-7, with D unclear. Germline V gives CDR1 SQVTM, CDR2 ANQGSEA. Trimming took 7 bases from V and 0 from J, leaving 13 bases between them. There are 13 residues in the CDR3. CDR3 bases: TGCAGCGCTTTGTCCCCGAGCTCCTACGAGCAGTACTTC. Translated, it gives CSALSPSSYEQYF.

The chain has TRBV27 and TRBJ2-5; no clear D. Between the trimmed V and J ends, which lost 6 bases and 0 bases, there was a span of 5 bases. Per germline, CDR1 MNHEY and CDR2 SMNVEV (reference sequence). This CDR3 is 12 amino acids long. The CDR3 DNA is TGTGCCAGCAGGACTGACCAAGAGACCCAGTACTTC. Translating it yields CASRTDQETQYF.

This clonotype was detected only a few times. V usage is TRBV19 and J usage is TRBJ1-5; D not certain. The CDR3 extends over 17 amino acids. Germline-derived CDR1 and CDR2 are LNHDA and SQIVND (reference sequence). Deletions cut 1 base from V and 4 bases from J, with 17 bases between. For the CDR3, the DNA is TGTGCCAGTAGTATAGGACCGGGTTTGAGGGATAATCAGCCCCAGCATTTT. It specifies CASSIGPGLRDNQPQHF.